The present entry profiles one TCR beta chain with its context. Its antigen is unknown. Using immunoSEQ multiplex PCR, the repertoire was profiled, and TCRdb retains in-frame clones only, with some absent. The table lists more than 150,000 clones, 90% to 95% of them singletons. This record comes from a study of T cell responses to AZD1222 COVID-19 vaccine. Study results and limitations: Clonal diversity may have been underestimated, and the donors were mostly white British, with more females than males.

The CDR3 totals 13 residues. Trimming shortened V by 1 base and J by 4 bases, and 7 bases separated the two germline ends. Germline CDR1 reads SGHTA; CDR2 reads FQGNSA. The source was peripheral blood, collected 28 days after the second AZD1222 dose. The chain joins TRBV7-2 to TRBJ1-1; D uncertain. This clonotype originated in an adult who received the AZD1222 COVID-19 vaccine. The CDR3 DNA is TGTGCCAGCAGCTTAGTAACAACCACTGAAGCTTTCTTT. Amino acid sequence: CASSLVTTTEAFF.